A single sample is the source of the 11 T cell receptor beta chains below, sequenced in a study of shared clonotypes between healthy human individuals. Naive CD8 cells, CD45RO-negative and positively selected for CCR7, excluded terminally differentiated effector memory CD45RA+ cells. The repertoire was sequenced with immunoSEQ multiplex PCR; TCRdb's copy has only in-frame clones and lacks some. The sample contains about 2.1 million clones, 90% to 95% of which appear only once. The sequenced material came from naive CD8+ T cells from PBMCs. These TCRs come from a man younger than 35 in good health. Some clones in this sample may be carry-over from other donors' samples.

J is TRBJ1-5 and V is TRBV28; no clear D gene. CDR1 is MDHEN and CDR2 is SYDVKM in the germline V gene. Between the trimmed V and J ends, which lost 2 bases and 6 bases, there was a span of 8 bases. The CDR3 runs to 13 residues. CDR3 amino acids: CASSLTAVQPQHF. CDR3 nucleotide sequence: TGTGCCAGCAGTTTAACGGCGGTTCAGCCCCAGCATTTT.

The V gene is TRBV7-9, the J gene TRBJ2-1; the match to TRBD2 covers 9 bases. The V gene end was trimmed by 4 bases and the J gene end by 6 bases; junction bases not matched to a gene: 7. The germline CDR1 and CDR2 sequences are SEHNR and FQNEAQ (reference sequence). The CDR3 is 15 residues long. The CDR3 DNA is TGTGCCAGCAGCTCCGTGCGGGAGGGGGTCAATGAGCAGTTCTTC. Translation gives CASSSVREGVNEQFF. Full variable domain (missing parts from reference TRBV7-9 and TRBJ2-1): DTGVSQNPRHKITKRGQNVTFRCDPISEHNRLYWYRQTLGQGPEFLTYFQNEAQLEKSRLLSDRFSAERPKGSFSTLEIQRTEQGDSAMYLCASSSVREGVNEQFFGPGTRLTVL.

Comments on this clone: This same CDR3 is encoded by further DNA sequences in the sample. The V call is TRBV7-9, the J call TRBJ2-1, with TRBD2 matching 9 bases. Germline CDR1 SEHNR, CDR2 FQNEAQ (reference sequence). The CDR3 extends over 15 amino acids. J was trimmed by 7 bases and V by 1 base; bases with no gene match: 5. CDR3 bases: TGTGCCAGCAGCTTAGTAGCGGGGGTGGGGAATGAGCAGTTCTTC. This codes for CASSLVAGVGNEQFF.

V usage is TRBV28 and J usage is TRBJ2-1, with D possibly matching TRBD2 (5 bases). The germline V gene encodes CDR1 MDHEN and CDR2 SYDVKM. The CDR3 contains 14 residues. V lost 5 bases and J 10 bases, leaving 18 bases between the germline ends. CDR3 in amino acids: CASSPGWGQREQFF. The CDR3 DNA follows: TGTGCCAGCAGTCCGGGATGGGGTCAGAGGGAGCAGTTCTTC.

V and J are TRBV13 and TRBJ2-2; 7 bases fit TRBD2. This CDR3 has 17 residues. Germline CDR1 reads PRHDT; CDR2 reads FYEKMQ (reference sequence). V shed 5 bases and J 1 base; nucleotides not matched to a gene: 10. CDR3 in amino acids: CASSTPSGGGNTGELFF. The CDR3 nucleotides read TGTGCCAGCAGCACCCCTTCGGGAGGAGGGAACACCGGGGAGCTGTTTTTT.

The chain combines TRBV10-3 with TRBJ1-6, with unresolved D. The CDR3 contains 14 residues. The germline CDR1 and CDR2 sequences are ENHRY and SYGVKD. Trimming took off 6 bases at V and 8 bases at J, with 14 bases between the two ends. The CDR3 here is CAIRPGPGDSPLHF. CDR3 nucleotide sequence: TGTGCCATCAGGCCCGGGCCCGGGGATTCACCCCTCCACTTT.

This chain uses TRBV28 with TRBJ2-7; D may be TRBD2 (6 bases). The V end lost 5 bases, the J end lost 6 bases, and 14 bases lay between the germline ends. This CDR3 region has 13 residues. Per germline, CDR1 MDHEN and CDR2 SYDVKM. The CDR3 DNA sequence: TGTGCCAGCAGTCCAGAGACTAGGACCGAGCAGTACTTC. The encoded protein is CASSPETRTEQYF.

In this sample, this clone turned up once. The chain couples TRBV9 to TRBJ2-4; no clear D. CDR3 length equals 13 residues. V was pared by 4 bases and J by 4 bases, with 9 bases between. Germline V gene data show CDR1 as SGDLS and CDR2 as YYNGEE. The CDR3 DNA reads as TGTGCCAGCAGCCCAGACCCAAAAAACATTCAGTACTTC. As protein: CASSPDPKNIQYF.

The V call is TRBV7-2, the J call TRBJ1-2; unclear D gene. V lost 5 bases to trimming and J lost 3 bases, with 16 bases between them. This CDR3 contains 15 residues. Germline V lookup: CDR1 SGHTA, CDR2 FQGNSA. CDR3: CASSERWALDYGYTF. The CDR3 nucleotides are TGTGCCAGCAGCGAAAGATGGGCGTTGGACTATGGCTACACCTTC.

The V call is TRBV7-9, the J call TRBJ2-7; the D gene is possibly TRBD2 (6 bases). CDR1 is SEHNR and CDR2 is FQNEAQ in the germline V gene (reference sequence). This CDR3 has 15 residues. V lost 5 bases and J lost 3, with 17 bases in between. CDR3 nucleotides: TGTGCCAGCAGCCCGATATTAGCGGCGTACTACGAGCAGTACTTC. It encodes CASSPILAAYYEQYF.

In DNA, the CDR3 is TGCGCCAGCAGCATGACCGGGTTTCAAGAGACCCAGTACTTC. Translated, it gives CASSMTGFQETQYF. The chain carries TRBV5-1 and TRBJ2-5; D call uncertain. Per the germline V gene, CDR1 is SGHRS and CDR2 is YFSETQ. The CDR3 totals 14 residues. V was shortened by 4 bases and J by 2 bases, with 12 bases between the two germline ends. Complete variable domain (other parts from reference TRBV5-1 and TRBJ2-5): KAGVTQTPRYLIKTRGQQVTLSCSPISGHRSVSWYQQTPGQGLQFLFEYFSETQRNKGNFPGRFSGRQFSNSRSEMNVSTLELGDSALYLCASSMTGFQETQYFGPGTRLLVL.